Below, 15 T cell receptor beta chains from the same sample are listed, as sequenced in a study of type 1 regulatory T cells. From the reads, TCRdb called clonotypes with MiXCR, one entry per CDR3 protein. The sample consists of around 65,000 distinct CDR3 sequences, around 49% of them appearing once. No antigen has been identified for these receptors. Sequences were obtained from cultured non-Tr1 T cells, either the whole culture or a sorted T cell fraction (not recorded which). These receptors were taken from a human donor in good health.

The V and J genes are TRBV20-1 and TRBJ2-1, with D perhaps TRBD1 or TRBD2 (5 bases each). The CDR3 length is 16 residues. The ends were cut back, 0 bases at V and 2 bases at J, with 14 bases in the middle. Looked up from germline, CDR1 is DFQATT and CDR2 is SNEGSKA (reference sequence). CDR3 amino acids: CSARDWSGLTYNEQFF. The CDR3 region has the DNA TGCAGTGCTAGAGATTGGTCGGGGCTAACCTACAATGAGCAGTTCTTC.

The gene calls are TRBV5-1 and TRBJ1-1; no clear D gene. CDR3 length: 13 residues. The germline V gene has CDR1 SGHRS and CDR2 YFSETQ. The V and J ends lost 0 bases and 11 bases respectively, with 14 bases between them. The CDR3 sequence is CASSLEWTVNAFF. CDR3 coding DNA: TGCGCCAGCAGCTTGGAGTGGACGGTGAACGCTTTCTTT.

Note on this clonotype: No conserved phenylalanine or tryptophan ends this CDR3, so it is likely a read error. The rearrangement links TRBV7-9 to TRBJ2-7; no definite D call. CDR3 length: 15 amino acids. Germline V CDR1 and CDR2: SEHNR, FQNEAQ (reference sequence). With 5 bases removed from V and 2 bases from J, the gap between germline ends came to 16 bases. CDR3 protein: CASSGVLAATYEQYY. CDR3 nucleotide sequence: TGTGCCAGCAGCGGGGTATTGGCAGCCACCTACGAGCAGTACTAC.

The chain is built from TRBV20-1 and TRBJ2-7; 13 bases are shared with TRBD2. The CDR3 extends over 15 amino acids. Germline CDR1 reads DFQATT; CDR2 reads SNEGSKA (reference sequence). With 0 bases clipped from V and 7 bases from J, the junction kept 6 bases outside the gene matches. CDR3 DNA sequence: TGCAGTGCTAGAGATACTAGCGGGGGGGCCGGGGAGCAGTACTTC. It encodes CSARDTSGGAGEQYF.

This chain links TRBV2 with TRBJ2-5; 9 bases match TRBD2. The CDR3 totals 15 residues. V shed 4 bases, J shed 3 bases, and the junction held 6 bases outside the gene matches. From germline, CDR1 is SNHLY and CDR2 FYNNEI. The CDR3 DNA follows: TGTGCCAGCAGTGGCGCGGGGGGGCCCGAAGAGACCCAGTACTTC. Amino acid sequence: CASSGAGGPEETQYF.

The chain recombines TRBV11-2 with TRBJ2-5, with unresolved D. Germline loops: CDR1 SGHAT, CDR2 FQNNGV. The CDR3 loop spans 15 amino acids. Trimming left V 5 bases short and J 5 bases short, with 18 bases between. CDR3 in DNA: TGTGCCAGCAGCCCCGGAGTAGCCCTAGTTGAGACCCAGTACTTC. It is translated as CASSPGVALVETQYF.

The chain employs TRBV12-3 or TRBV12-4 and TRBJ2-7; TRBD1 aligns across 9 bases. The CDR3 has 16 amino acids. After removal of 4 bases from V and 3 bases from J, the junction contained 10 bases not matched to a gene. The DNA of the CDR3 is TGTGCCAGCAGTTCCAACTCGGACAGGGGACACTACGAGCAGTACTTC. Amino acids: CASSSNSDRGHYEQYF.

Many counts were recorded for this clonotype. The CDR3 loop is CASSLASRPRPFF. DNA of the CDR3: TGTGCCAGCAGCTTAGCCTCGAGACCCAGACCGTTCTTC. The chain is built from TRBV7-2 and TRBJ2-1; no definite D call. Trimming removed 0 bases at V and 15 bases at J, with 15 bases between. The length of the CDR3 is 13 residues. Germline V gene sequence: CDR1 SGHTA, CDR2 FQGNSA.

The V call is TRBV20-1, the J call TRBJ2-1; D perhaps matches TRBD1 (6 bases). V lost 4 bases and J lost 6, with 19 bases in between. Germline assignment: CDR1 DFQATT and CDR2 SNEGSKA (reference sequence). The length of the CDR3 is 15 residues. CDR3 sequence: CSATQDSLGVNEQFF. As DNA, the CDR3 is TGCAGTGCTACCCAGGACAGCCTAGGCGTCAATGAGCAGTTCTTC.

The chain uses TRBV4-2 and TRBJ2-5; D is unclear. The CDR3 consists of 17 residues. The germline CDR1 and CDR2 sequences are LGHNA and YNFKEQ. V lost 1 base and J lost 5, with 20 bases in between. CDR3 sequence (DNA): TGTGCCAGCAGCCAAGGGGGTGTCTCAAGCTGGTCGGAGACCCAGTACTTC. Encoded protein: CASSQGGVSSWSETQYF.

This chain connects TRBV6-6 to TRBJ2-1; maybe TRBD1 (6 bases). Trimming pared 7 bases from V and 6 bases from J, leaving 19 bases between. Germline lookup yields CDR1 MNHNY and CDR2 SVGAGI (reference sequence). The CDR3 contains 15 residues. The CDR3 here is CASMPGVQGTNEQFF. The CDR3 nucleotides read TGTGCCAGCATGCCAGGGGTACAGGGAACCAATGAGCAGTTCTTC.

The chain joins TRBV4-1 to TRBJ1-1, with D unresolved. CDR1 and CDR2 (germline): MGHRA, YSYEKL. Deletions cut 0 bases from V and 4 bases from J, with 15 bases between. The CDR3 covers 16 residues. Here the CDR3 reads CASSQDHLGEGTEAFF. The CDR3 DNA sequence: TGCGCCAGCAGCCAAGATCATCTCGGGGAAGGCACTGAAGCTTTCTTT.

This sequence joins TRBV6-1 and TRBJ1-2; the D is unclear. The V end was cut by 6 bases, the J end by 4 bases, with 15 bases between. Germline V gene lookup returns CDR1 MNHNS and CDR2 SASEGT. CDR3 length: 14 amino acids. CDR3 loop: CASRILGVAYGYTF. The CDR3 coding sequence is TGTGCCAGCAGGATCCTTGGGGTGGCCTATGGCTACACCTTC.

The chain links TRBV7-9 to TRBJ2-6; D is tentatively TRBD1 or TRBD2 (5 bases each). The V end lost 10 bases, the J end lost 0 bases, and 16 bases lay between the germline ends. Per the germline V gene, CDR1 is SEHNR and CDR2 is FQNEAQ (reference sequence). CDR3 length equals 16 residues. In nucleotides, the CDR3 is TGTGCCACCCCGCCGGGACGAAGCTCTGGGGCCAACGTCCTGACTTTC. This codes for CATPPGRSSGANVLTF.

The CDR3 DNA follows: TGCAGTGCTGCTACAGGGGGCTCTGGAAACACCATATATTTT. Its translation is CSAATGGSGNTIYF. V and J are TRBV20-1 and TRBJ1-3; 8 nucleotides align to TRBD1. The CDR3 is made up of 14 amino acids. CDR1 DFQATT and CDR2 SNEGSKA come from the germline V gene (reference sequence). With V trimmed by 5 bases and J by 0 bases, 3 bases remained unmatched.